A selection of T cell receptor beta chains follows, all from one sample in a study of blood T cell repertoires in COVID-19. The table came from immunoSEQ multiplex PCR; TCRdb's copy has only in-frame clones and leaves some out. The sample includes about 260,000 clones, approximately 90% of them seen just once. The sample consisted of peripheral blood. All receptors come from a man aged 60 to 69 who had recovered from COVID-19. CDR3s include the opening cysteine and the closing phenylalanine or tryptophan. Each record gives: D gene, clone size, V gene, J gene, CDR3 protein, CDR3 DNA. A D gene is named only where the DNA matches it firmly. The size field is filled for only some rows; it gives once, few, many or a size class.

-,-,TRBV7-7,TRBJ2-2,CASSDRTQVAGELFF,TGTGCCAGCAGCGACAGGACCCAAGTAGCCGGGGAGCTGTTTTTT
-,-,TRBV10-3,TRBJ2-2,CAIRIDYLNTGELFF,TGTGCCATCAGGATAGACTACTTGAACACCGGGGAGCTGTTTTTT
TRBD1,-,TRBV7-6,TRBJ1-1,CASSGLGQRGTEAFF,TGTGCCAGCAGCGGGTTGGGACAGAGAGGGACTGAAGCTTTCTTT
-,-,TRBV6-6,TRBJ2-3,CAIRADTQYF,TGTGCCATCCGTGCAGATACGCAGTATTTT
TRBD1,-,TRBV5-4,TRBJ2-7,CASSFPGTGVYEQYF,TGTGCCAGCAGCTTTCCCGGGACAGGGGTCTACGAGCAGTACTTC
TRBD1,-,TRBV15,TRBJ2-2,CATSREATGVGTGELFF,TGTGCCACCAGCAGAGAGGCCACAGGGGTCGGAACCGGGGAGCTGTTTTTT
TRBD1,-,TRBV4-1,TRBJ1-2,CASSLTGTGPTNYGYTF,TGCGCCAGCAGCCTCACCGGGACAGGGCCAACTAACTATGGCTACACCTTC
-,-,TRBV11-2,TRBJ2-5,CASSLVLGETQYF,TGTGCCAGCAGCTTAGTCCTCGGAGAGACCCAGTACTTC
TRBD1,-,TRBV18,TRBJ1-6,CASSLQGAMISPLHF,TGTGCCAGCTCACTCCAGGGGGCTATGATTTCACCCCTCCACTTT
TRBD1,-,TRBV19,TRBJ2-1,CASSIDRGYNEQFF,TGTGCCAGTAGTATTGACAGGGGCTACAATGAGCAGTTCTTC
-,-,TRBV11-2,TRBJ2-5,CASSRPQGQTTQYF,TGTGCCAGCAGCCGACCCCAGGGACAAACGACCCAGTACTTC
TRBD1,-,TRBV5-4,TRBJ1-2,CASSDGDRGWGSYGYTF,TGTGCCAGCAGCGATGGGGACAGGGGATGGGGGAGCTATGGCTACACCTTC
-,once,TRBV5-1,TRBJ2-1,CASSLQGNEQFF,TGCGCCAGCAGCCTTCAGGGCAATGAGCAGTTCTTC
TRBD1,-,TRBV20-1,TRBJ1-4,CSASLTGSNEKLFF,TGCAGTGCTAGTCTGACAGGGAGTAATGAAAAACTGTTTTTT
-,-,TRBV6-2/TRBV6-3,TRBJ1-2,CASSSPLGARVYGYTF,TGTGCCAGCAGTTCCCCTTTGGGGGCGCGAGTCTATGGCTACACCTTC
TRBD2,-,TRBV9,TRBJ2-3,CASSVEGLAGGRTDTQYF,TGTGCCAGCAGCGTAGAGGGACTAGCGGGGGGGCGAACAGATACGCAGTATTTT
-,-,TRBV9,TRBJ1-1,CASSPSGRGQDTEAFF,TGTGCCAGCAGCCCCTCAGGAAGGGGTCAGGACACTGAAGCTTTCTTT
-,few,TRBV11-3,TRBJ2-1,CASSPNRDNEQFF,TGTGCCAGCAGTCCTAACAGGGATAATGAGCAGTTCTTC
-,-,TRBV5-1,TRBJ1-1,CASSLVGLMNTEAFF,TGCGCCAGCAGCTTGGTTGGACTCATGAACACTGAAGCTTTCTTT
TRBD1,-,TRBV5-1,TRBJ1-6,CASSGTGQSSYNSPLHF,TGCGCCAGCAGTGGGACAGGGCAAAGCTCCTATAATTCACCCCTCCACTTT
TRBD2,-,TRBV7-2,TRBJ2-5,CASSLGGGKETQYF,TGTGCCAGCAGCTTAGGGGGAGGGAAAGAGACCCAGTACTTC
-,-,TRBV6-2/TRBV6-3,TRBJ2-7,CASSYFAGGYEQYF,TGTGCCAGCAGTTATTTTGCCGGGGGCTACGAGCAGTACTTC
-,-,TRBV11-2,TRBJ2-7,CASSYRAGEQYF,TGTGCCAGCAGTTACAGGGCTGGTGAGCAGTACTTC
-,-,TRBV7-9,TRBJ1-1,CASSSAGQLNTEAFF,TGTGCCAGCAGCTCGGCTGGACAGTTGAACACTGAAGCTTTCTTT
TRBD1,-,TRBV9,TRBJ1-6,CASSPSWDRSRNSPLHF,TGTGCCAGCAGCCCTAGTTGGGACAGATCCCGTAATTCACCCCTCCACTTT
-,few,TRBV5-6,TRBJ1-6,CASSFAGRYNSPLHF,TGTGCCAGCAGCTTTGCTGGCCGATATAATTCACCCCTCCACTTT
-,-,TRBV10-3,TRBJ1-2,CAISETGINYGYTF,TGTGCCATCAGTGAAACAGGAATTAACTATGGCTACACCTTC
-,-,TRBV12-2,TRBJ1-4,CASRQRTEPATNEKLFF,TGTGCAAGTCGCCAAAGGACAGAACCAGCAACTAATGAAAAACTGTTTTTT
-,-,TRBV5-4,TRBJ2-2,CASSLEGAWDTGELFF,TGTGCCAGCAGCTTGGAAGGGGCGTGGGACACCGGGGAGCTGTTTTTT
TRBD1,-,TRBV11-2,TRBJ1-2,CASSLETGGFYGYTF,TGTGCCAGCAGCTTGGAGACAGGGGGCTTCTATGGCTACACCTTC
-,-,TRBV7-2,TRBJ1-1,CASSLDSDSWTEAFF,TGTGCCAGCAGCTTAGACAGTGATAGTTGGACTGAAGCTTTCTTT
TRBD2,once,TRBV4-1,TRBJ2-1,CASSRYSGGYNEQFF,TGCGCCAGCAGCCGGTATAGCGGGGGTTACAATGAGCAGTTCTTC
-,-,TRBV5-1,TRBJ1-1,CASSEPGTRRRMNTEAFF,TGCGCCAGCAGCGAACCGGGAACCCGGCGGAGGATGAACACTGAAGCTTTCTTT
TRBD1,-,TRBV7-2,TRBJ1-4,CASSPDRGGEKLFF,TGTGCCAGCAGCCCGGACAGGGGCGGTGAAAAACTGTTTTTT
TRBD1,-,TRBV6-6,TRBJ1-1,CASSQGQGKVNTEAFF,TGTGCCAGCAGCCAGGGACAGGGCAAAGTGAACACTGAAGCTTTCTTT
TRBD2,-,TRBV6-2/TRBV6-3,TRBJ2-7,CASSPSGGLAGGSSYEQYF,TGTGCCAGCAGCCCCAGTGGAGGACTAGCGGGGGGAAGCTCCTACGAGCAGTACTTC
TRBD1,-,TRBV6-2/TRBV6-3,TRBJ2-1,CASSYSTGKNEQFF,TGTGCCAGCAGTTACTCGACAGGGAAGAATGAGCAGTTCTTC
-,-,TRBV3-1/TRBV3-2,TRBJ2-1,CASSQDRLSSYNEQFF,TGTGCCAGCAGCCAAGACCGCCTCAGCTCCTACAATGAGCAGTTCTTC
TRBD2,few,TRBV7-2,TRBJ2-7,CATTGGGGSSYEQYF,TGTGCCACTACGGGCGGCGGGGGTTCCTCCTACGAGCAGTACTTC
TRBD1,-,TRBV19,TRBJ1-5,CASKTGGQPQHF,TGTGCCAGTAAGACAGGGGGTCAGCCCCAGCATTTT
-,-,TRBV6-5,TRBJ1-1,CASSYSADTGTEAFF,TGTGCCAGCAGTTACTCGGCCGATACAGGGACTGAAGCTTTCTTT
-,-,TRBV29-1,TRBJ1-2,CSVVLQGRYTF,TGCAGCGTTGTTCTTCAGGGGCGTTACACCTTC
TRBD1,-,TRBV14,TRBJ2-7,CASSPQGYEQYF,TGTGCCAGCAGCCCACAGGGGTACGAGCAGTACTTC
-,-,TRBV24-1,TRBJ1-5,CATSDGLGGGSWPQHF,TGTGCCACCAGTGATGGACTTGGGGGGGGGTCATGGCCCCAGCATTTT
-,-,TRBV6-5,TRBJ1-1,CASSGESDTEAFF,TGTGCCAGCAGCGGGGAGTCGGACACTGAAGCTTTCTTT
TRBD1,-,TRBV6-6,TRBJ2-7,CASSKLGQPLYEQYF,TGTGCCAGCAGTAAACTGGGACAGCCCCTCTACGAGCAGTACTTC
-,-,TRBV18,TRBJ1-1,CASFKGIAGAFF,TGTGCCAGCTTCAAAGGTATCGCCGGGGCTTTCTTT
TRBD1,-,TRBV6-5,TRBJ1-5,CASSPKQGGQPQHF,TGTGCCAGCAGTCCCAAACAGGGGGGCCAGCCCCAGCATTTT
-,-,TRBV6-1,TRBJ1-4,CASSEQGGDEKLFF,TGTGCCAGCAGTGAACAGGGAGGGGATGAAAAACTGTTTTTT
-,-,TRBV7-2,TRBJ2-2,CASSLATGHANTGELFF,TGTGCCAGCAGCTTAGCGACTGGCCACGCGAACACCGGGGAGCTGTTTTTT
TRBD1,-,TRBV9,TRBJ2-7,CASGPGQGAHEQYF,TGTGCCAGCGGACCGGGACAGGGGGCCCACGAGCAGTACTTC
-,once,TRBV2,TRBJ1-1,CASSEVSVRGTEAFF,TGTGCCAGCAGTGAAGTGTCAGTTAGGGGCACTGAAGCTTTCTTT
-,few,TRBV5-1,TRBJ2-3,CASSGGAGSTDTQYF,TGCGCCAGCAGTGGGGGGGCAGGAAGCACAGATACGCAGTATTTT